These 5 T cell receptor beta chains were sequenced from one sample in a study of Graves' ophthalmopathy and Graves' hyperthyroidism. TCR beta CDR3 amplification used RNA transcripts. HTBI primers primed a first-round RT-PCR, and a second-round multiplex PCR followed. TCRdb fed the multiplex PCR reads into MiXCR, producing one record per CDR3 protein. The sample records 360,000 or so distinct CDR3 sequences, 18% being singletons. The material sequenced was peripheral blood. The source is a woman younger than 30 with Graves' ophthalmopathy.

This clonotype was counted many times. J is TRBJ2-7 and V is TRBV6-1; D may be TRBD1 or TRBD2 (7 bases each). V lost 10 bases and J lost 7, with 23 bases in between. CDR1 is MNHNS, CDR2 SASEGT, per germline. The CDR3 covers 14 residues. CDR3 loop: CATSLNRGAGEQYF. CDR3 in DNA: TGTGCCACCTCACTAAACAGGGGAGCGGGGGAGCAGTACTTC.

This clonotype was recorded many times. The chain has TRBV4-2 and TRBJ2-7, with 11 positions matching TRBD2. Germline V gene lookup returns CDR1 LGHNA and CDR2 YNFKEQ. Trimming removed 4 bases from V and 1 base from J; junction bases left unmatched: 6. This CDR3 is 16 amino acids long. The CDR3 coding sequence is TGTGCCAGCAGCCCGGGGGGGACTAGCGGTTCCTACGAGCAGTACTTC. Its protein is CASSPGGTSGSYEQYF.

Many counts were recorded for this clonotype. Here the CDR3 reads CASSLSGGYGYTF. For the CDR3, the DNA is TGTGCCAGCAGTTTATCGGGGGGCTATGGCTACACCTTC. The rearrangement links TRBV7-2 to TRBJ1-2; D perhaps matches TRBD1 (5 bases). The CDR3 is 13 residues long. CDR1 and CDR2 (germline): SGHTA, FQGNSA. V lost 6 bases and J 4 bases, leaving 12 bases between the germline ends. The whole variable domain, filled in from reference TRBV7-2 and TRBJ1-2, reads GAGVSQSPSNKVTEKGKDVELRCDPISGHTALYWYRQSLGQGLEFLIYFQGNSAPDKSGLPSDRFSAERTGGSVSTLTIQRTQQEDSAVYLCASSLSGGYGYTFGSGTRLTVV.

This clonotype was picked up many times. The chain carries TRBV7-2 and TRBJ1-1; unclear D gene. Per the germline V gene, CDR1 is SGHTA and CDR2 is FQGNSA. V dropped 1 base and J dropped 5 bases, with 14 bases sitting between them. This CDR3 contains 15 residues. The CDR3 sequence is CASSLGGVSSTEAFF. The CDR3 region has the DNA TGTGCCAGCAGCTTAGGCGGGGTCAGTAGTACTGAAGCTTTCTTT.

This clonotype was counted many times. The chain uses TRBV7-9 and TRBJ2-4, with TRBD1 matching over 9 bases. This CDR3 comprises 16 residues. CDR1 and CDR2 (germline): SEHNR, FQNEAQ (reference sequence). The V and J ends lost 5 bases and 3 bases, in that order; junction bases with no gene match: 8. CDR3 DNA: TGTGCCAGCAGCCTACAGGGGGCCCAGGGCAAAAACATTCAGTACTTC. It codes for CASSLQGAQGKNIQYF.